Listed here is a single T cell receptor beta chain. The antigen this receptor binds is unknown. Nothing much larger sits one base from this clone, and base qualities are not available. TCRbeta CDR3 regions were amplified from genomic DNA using the immunoSEQ Assay, a bias-controlled multiplex PCR. In the paper's pipeline: The number of nucleated cells in each sample was estimated from the amplification of reference gene primers within the assay. To quantify the absolute abundance of each unique TCRbeta CDR3 rearrangement, sequence reads were collapsed and filtered. Productive Simpson clonality was computed per sample as the square root of Simpson's diversity index over productive rearrangements. TCRdb stores this immuneACCESS table with in-frame sequences only. Part of the clones is absent; in the studies checked, under half of the shortfall reflects unresolved V genes, and no reason is known for the rest. That table furnishes V, J and clone size, whereas the DNA furnished D and trimming. A total of fewer than 350,000 clones appear in this sample, approximately 89% of them only once. 1.6% of the sample is in the top ten clones.

In Seattle, one collaborating source enrolled patients while the infection was active and tracked those patients longitudinally over the course of disease. The collaborating institutions used their own protocols to collect whole blood in K2EDTA tubes. For TCRbeta analysis, collaborator samples were shipped as frozen whole blood, as isolated PBMCs, or as DNA extracted from either sample type. These data originate in a study of blood T cell repertoires in COVID-19 (dated by TCRdb to about 2020). With respect to the entire study: The collaborator samples originated in the United States, Italy and Spain and spanned the acute and convalescent phases of COVID-19. The material from the prospective study consisted of cDNA or gDNA derived from T cells, B-cell-depleted T cells, or PBMCs. Deeply sampled blood TCRbeta repertoires from subjects exposed to, actively infected with, or recovered from COVID-19 were included in the dataset. The repertoires were made available in a free public database intended to serve as a resource for research on the immune response to SARS-CoV-2. The samples were drawn from two sources: the first 160 participants of the ongoing ImmuneRACE study, and 1,000 to 1,500 subjects contributed by 6 global collaborators. A de-identified subject ID, COVID-19 status, age in years and sex were almost always included in the sample metadata. HLA class I and class II types, where available, came from metadata supplied by the sample provider rather than from assay-based typing.

The V end gives up 4 bases and the J end 3 bases, leaving 9 bases in the junction not matched to a gene. The germline V gene (reference sequence) supplies CDR1 SGHNT and CDR2 YYREEE. Its CDR3 holds 16 amino acids, cysteine through phenylalanine. Only the CDR3 region is kept as DNA, spanning 48 bases read in frame from base 1. Here is what the overall study found, with its caveats: The quantity of clinical and demographic metadata differed by source and by participant and was supplied without curation.

The TCR sequence derives from a woman aged 25-40 years with COVID-19, enrolled during active disease. This chain joins TRBV5-4 to TRBJ2-3; the junction holds 9 bases that match TRBD1. Sequenced sample: peripheral blood. The DNA sequence reads TGTGCCAGCAGCGGGAGGACAGGGGCCGGGACAGATACGCAGTATTTT. This yields the protein CASSGRTGAGTDTQYF.